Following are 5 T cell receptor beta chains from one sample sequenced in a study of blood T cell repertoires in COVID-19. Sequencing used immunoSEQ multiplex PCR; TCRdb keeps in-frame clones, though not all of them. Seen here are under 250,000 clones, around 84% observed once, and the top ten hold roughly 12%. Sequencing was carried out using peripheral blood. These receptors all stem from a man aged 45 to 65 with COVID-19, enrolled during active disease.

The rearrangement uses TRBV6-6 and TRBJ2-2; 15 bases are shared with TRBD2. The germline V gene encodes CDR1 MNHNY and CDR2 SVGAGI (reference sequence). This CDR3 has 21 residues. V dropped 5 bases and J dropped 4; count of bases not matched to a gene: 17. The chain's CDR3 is CASSPDGLAGGPRRFTGELFF. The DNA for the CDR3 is TGTGCCAGCAGTCCCGACGGACTAGCGGGGGGGCCGAGGAGGTTCACCGGGGAGCTGTTTTTT.

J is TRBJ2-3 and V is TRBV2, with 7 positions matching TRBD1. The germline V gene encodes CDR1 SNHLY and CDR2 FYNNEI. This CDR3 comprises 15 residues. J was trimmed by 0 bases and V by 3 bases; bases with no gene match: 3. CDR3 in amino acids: CASSDRGSSTDTQYF. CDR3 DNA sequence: TGTGCCAGCAGTGACAGGGGGTCTAGCACAGATACGCAGTATTTT. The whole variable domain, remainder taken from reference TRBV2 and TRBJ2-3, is EPEVTQTPSHQVTQMGQEVILRCVPISNHLYFYWYRQILGQKVEFLVSFYNNEISEKSEIFDDQFSVERPDGSNFTLKIRSTKLEDSAMYFCASSDRGSSTDTQYFGPGTRLTVL.

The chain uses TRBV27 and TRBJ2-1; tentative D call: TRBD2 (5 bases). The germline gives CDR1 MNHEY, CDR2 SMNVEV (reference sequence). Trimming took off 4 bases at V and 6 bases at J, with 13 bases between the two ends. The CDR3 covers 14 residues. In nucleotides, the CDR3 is TGTGCCAGCAGTTCCCCTCTAGCAGTCAATGAGCAGTTCTTC. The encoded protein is CASSSPLAVNEQFF.

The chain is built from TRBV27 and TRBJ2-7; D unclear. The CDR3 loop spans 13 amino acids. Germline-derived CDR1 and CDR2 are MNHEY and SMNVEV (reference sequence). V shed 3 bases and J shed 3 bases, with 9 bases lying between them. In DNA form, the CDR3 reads TGTGCCAGCAGTTTTGGGCTATTCTACGAGCAGTACTTC. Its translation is CASSFGLFYEQYF.

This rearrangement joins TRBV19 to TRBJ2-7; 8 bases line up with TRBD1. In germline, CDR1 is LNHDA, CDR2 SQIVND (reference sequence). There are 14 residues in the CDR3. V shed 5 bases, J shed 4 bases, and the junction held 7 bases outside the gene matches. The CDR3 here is CASSRTGTGYEQYF. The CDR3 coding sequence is TGTGCCAGTAGTCGGACAGGGACTGGTTACGAGCAGTACTTC.